The following is a T cell receptor (beta chain) sequence with its context. Only CD45RO-negative cells positively selected for CCR7 counted as naive CD8 cells, so terminally differentiated effector memory CD45RA+ cells were excluded. This sample was included in a study of shared clonotypes between healthy human individuals. This CDR3 spans 13 amino acids. CDR1 SGHTA and CDR2 FQGNSA come from the germline V gene. V shed 1 base and J shed 7 bases, with 10 bases lying between them. Clones were read by immunoSEQ multiplex PCR, and TCRdb kept only the in-frame ones, dropping some. The sample shows about 2.1 million clones, roughly 95% of them seen only once.

Sequences were obtained from naive CD8+ T cells from PBMCs. This receptor was identified in a man between 18 and 35 years old in good health. Some clones in this sample may be carry-over from other donors' samples. The gene calls are TRBV7-2 and TRBJ1-1; D gene unclear. The CDR3 sequence is CASSLGSRLEAFF. Written as DNA, the CDR3 is TGTGCCAGCAGCTTAGGGAGCCGACTTGAAGCTTTCTTT.